This passage covers 18 T cell receptor beta chains from one sample sequenced in a study of blood T cells in healthy people across ages. Using a J-beta primer mix together with a sample-barcoded 5' primer, a second PCR was run for about 6 to 12 cycles. TCRdb reprocessed the 5' RACE reads via MiXCR and lists one record per CDR3 protein. This sample has approximately 780,000 distinct CDR3 sequences, with about a quarter found just once. These data also featured in a second study, about T cells of mothers and their children.

The sequenced material came from blood. Receptor source: a boy between 10 and 17 years old in good health.

The chain couples TRBV12-3 or TRBV12-4 to TRBJ1-3, with D possibly matching TRBD1 (5 bases). This CDR3 has 15 residues. The ends were cut back, 5 bases at V and 8 bases at J, with 19 bases in the middle. The CDR3 region is CASSHPGFLSDTIYF. For the CDR3, the DNA is TGTGCCAGCAGTCATCCAGGGTTTCTATCGGACACCATATATTTT.

The chain joins TRBV5-1 to TRBJ1-1; no clear D. Germline loops: CDR1 SGHRS, CDR2 YFSETQ. This CDR3 contains 13 residues. The germline V and J ends were trimmed by 4 bases and 1 base, with 8 bases remaining between them. Here the CDR3 DNA reads TGCGCCAGCAGCCCCCCGACGAACACTGAAGCTTTCTTT. Protein: CASSPPTNTEAFF. Filled out from reference TRBV5-1 and TRBJ1-1, the complete variable domain reads KAGVTQTPRYLIKTRGQQVTLSCSPISGHRSVSWYQQTPGQGLQFLFEYFSETQRNKGNFPGRFSGRQFSNSRSEMNVSTLELGDSALYLCASSPPTNTEAFFGQGTRLTVV.

This rearrangement joins TRBV28 to TRBJ2-7; 8 nucleotides line up with TRBD1. Trimming took 7 bases from V and 7 from J; bases not matched to a gene: 12. The CDR3 is made up of 14 amino acids. Germline CDR1 MDHEN, CDR2 SYDVKM. CDR3: CASTPRPQGAEQYF. The CDR3 nucleotides are TGTGCCAGCACCCCCCGACCCCAGGGGGCGGAGCAGTACTTC.

This clonotype turned up a few times. This chain uses TRBV15 with TRBJ2-5; no clear D gene. V was shortened by 0 bases and J by 4 bases, with 6 bases between the two germline ends. The CDR3 totals 13 residues. The germline V gene encodes CDR1 LNHNV and CDR2 YYDKDF (reference sequence). CDR3 sequence (DNA): TGTGCCACCAGCAGAGATCGAGGAGAGACCCAGTACTTC. It yields the protein CATSRDRGETQYF.

This chain links TRBV6-1 with TRBJ2-5, with a possible D match to TRBD1 (6 bases). V gave up 6 bases and J gave up 1 base, with 21 bases separating them. This CDR3 is 17 amino acids long. Per germline, CDR1 MNHNS and CDR2 SASEGT. As DNA, the CDR3 is TGTGCCAGCAGACGCCCTCCCCACTCAGGGGCCCAAGAGACCCAGTACTTC. It is translated as CASRRPPHSGAQETQYF.

The genes are TRBV7-2 and TRBJ2-1; D unresolved. Per germline, CDR1 SGHTA and CDR2 FQGNSA. The CDR3 has 14 amino acids. The V gene lost 5 bases and the J gene lost 12 bases, with 20 bases spanning the gap. CDR3 residues: CASSPRRTQLGQFF. The CDR3 DNA reads TGTGCCAGCAGCCCACGACGTACTCAATTAGGGCAGTTCTTC.

This rearrangement joins TRBV7-6 to TRBJ2-7; D may be TRBD1 (5 bases). Germline lookup yields CDR1 SGHVS and CDR2 FNYEAQ. The CDR3 has 14 amino acids. V gave up 7 bases and J gave up 0 bases, with 13 bases separating them. Here the CDR3 DNA reads TGTGCCAGCACAAGGGGCGCAAGCTCCTACGAGCAGTACTTC. It is translated as CASTRGASSYEQYF.

This clonotype was seen a few times. The genes are TRBV20-1 and TRBJ1-1; D is unclear. CDR1 is DFQATT, CDR2 SNEGSKA, per germline (reference sequence). V was clipped by 3 bases and J by 1 base, with 9 bases between them. This CDR3 comprises 13 residues. The CDR3 sequence: CSASLRANTEAFF. Here the CDR3 DNA reads TGCAGTGCTAGTCTTCGGGCGAACACTGAAGCTTTCTTT.

This chain uses TRBV4-1 with TRBJ2-7, with 7 bases matching TRBD1. The CDR3 covers 16 residues. Germline CDR1 reads MGHRA; CDR2 reads YSYEKL. With 9 bases clipped from V and 0 bases from J, the junction kept 14 bases outside the gene matches. CDR3 in amino acids: CASSPLGQRTSYEQYF. The CDR3 DNA follows: TGCGCCAGTTCGCCCCTGGGACAGCGTACCTCCTACGAGCAGTACTTC.

The chain is built from TRBV12-3 or TRBV12-4 and TRBJ1-1; D ambiguous. Between the trimmed V and J ends, which lost 2 bases and 8 bases, there was a span of 6 bases. This CDR3 comprises 11 residues. CDR3 coding DNA: TGTGCCAGCAGTTTAATGGGAGAAGCTTTCTTT. Its translation is CASSLMGEAFF.

The chain uses TRBV12-3 or TRBV12-4 and TRBJ1-1; 9 bases align to TRBD1. This CDR3 has 14 amino acids. Trimming took 7 bases from V and 3 from J; bases not matched to a gene: 6. The CDR3 DNA sequence: TGTGCCAGCACCACAGGGGGCGCCCACACTGAAGCTTTCTTT. It specifies CASTTGGAHTEAFF.

This clonotype has a handful of counts. The CDR3 loop is CSAARGEQYF. In nucleotides, the CDR3 is TGCAGTGCGGCCCGTGGCGAGCAGTACTTC. The V gene is TRBV20-1, the J gene TRBJ2-7; D gene unclear. This CDR3 is 10 amino acids long. With 6 bases removed from V and 6 bases from J, the gap between germline ends came to 9 bases. Per the germline V gene, CDR1 is DFQATT and CDR2 is SNEGSKA (reference sequence).

The chain links TRBV28 to TRBJ1-5; 7 bases match TRBD1. The ends lost 3 bases at V and 7 bases at J; junction bases unmatched: 9. The CDR3 is 15 amino acids. The V gene's germline CDR1 is MDHEN and CDR2 SYDVKM. CDR3 in DNA: TGTGCCAGCAGTTTTGGAGGCAGGGGGAAACAGCCCCAGCATTTT. The encoded protein is CASSFGGRGKQPQHF.

This clonotype showed up just a few times. The chain has TRBV9 and TRBJ2-5, with 8 bases lining up with TRBD1. The CDR3 has 15 amino acids. Germline assignment: CDR1 SGDLS and CDR2 YYNGEE. The V segment lost 0 bases and the J segment 5 bases; nucleotides outside the gene matches: 6. The CDR3 region has the DNA TGTGCCAGCAGCGTAGGGGACAGGTACTGGGAGACCCAGTACTTC. Its protein is CASSVGDRYWETQYF.

The chain links TRBV7-6 to TRBJ1-6; D call uncertain. The CDR3 length is 14 residues. Germline lookup yields CDR1 SGHVS and CDR2 FNYEAQ. Trimming removed 1 base from V and 15 bases from J, with 16 bases in between. The CDR3 protein is CASSLGGIPSFLHF. The CDR3 DNA reads TGTGCCAGCAGCTTAGGGGGTATCCCGTCGTTCCTCCACTTT.

This chain uses TRBV7-2 with TRBJ1-6; 9 nucleotides align to TRBD1. V lost 5 bases to trimming and J lost 5 bases; unmatched junction nucleotides: 4. The CDR3 sequence is 15 residues long. Germline-derived CDR1 and CDR2 are SGHTA and FQGNSA. CDR3: CASSGRDRDNSPLHF. The DNA for the CDR3 is TGTGCCAGCAGCGGACGGGACAGGGATAATTCACCCCTCCACTTT.

This clonotype has only a few counts. The chain has TRBV12-3 or TRBV12-4 and TRBJ2-5; a possible D gene is TRBD1 (6 bases). Judging by the DNA end, TRBJ2-7 fits better; the J call may be wrong. This CDR3 spans 14 amino acids. The CDR3 sequence: CASSFWQGQGEQYF. The CDR3 nucleotides are TGTGCCAGCAGTTTTTGGCAGGGGCAAGGCGAGCAGTACTTC.

The chain employs TRBV7-6 and TRBJ1-4; D unclear. V lost 5 bases to trimming and J lost 4 bases, with 11 bases between them. Per germline, CDR1 SGHVS and CDR2 FNYEAQ. CDR3 length equals 14 residues. CDR3 DNA sequence: TGTGCCAGCAGCCGAAGTTCCCTTAATGAAAAACTGTTTTTT. Residues: CASSRSSLNEKLFF.